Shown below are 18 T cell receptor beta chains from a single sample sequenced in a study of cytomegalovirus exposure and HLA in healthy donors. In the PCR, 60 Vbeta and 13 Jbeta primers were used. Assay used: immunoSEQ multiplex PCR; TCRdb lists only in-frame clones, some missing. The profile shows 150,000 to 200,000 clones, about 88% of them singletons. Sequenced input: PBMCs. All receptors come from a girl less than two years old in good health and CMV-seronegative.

As DNA, the CDR3 is TGTGCCAGCAGCTTGGCCCTATATTCTGAAGCTTTCTTT. Its protein product is CASSLALYSEAFF. This sequence joins TRBV5-5 and TRBJ1-1; D gene uncertain. This CDR3 comprises 13 residues. V was shortened by 0 bases and J by 6 bases, with 9 bases between the two germline ends. Germline assignment: CDR1 SGHKS and CDR2 YYEKEE (reference sequence).

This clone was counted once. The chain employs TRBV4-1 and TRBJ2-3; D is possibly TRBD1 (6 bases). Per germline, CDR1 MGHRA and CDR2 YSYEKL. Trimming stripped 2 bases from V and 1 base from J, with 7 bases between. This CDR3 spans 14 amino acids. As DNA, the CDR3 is TGCGCCAGCAGCCAATGGACAGGCACAGATACGCAGTATTTT. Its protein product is CASSQWTGTDTQYF.

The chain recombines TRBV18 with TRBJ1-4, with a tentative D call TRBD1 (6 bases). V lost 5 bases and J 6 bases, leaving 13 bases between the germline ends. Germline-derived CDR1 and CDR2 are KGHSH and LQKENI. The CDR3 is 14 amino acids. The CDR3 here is CASSSQGGDEKLFF. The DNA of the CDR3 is TGTGCCAGCTCATCTCAAGGGGGTGATGAAAAACTGTTTTTT. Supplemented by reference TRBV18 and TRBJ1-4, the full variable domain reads NAGVMQNPRHLVRRRGQEARLRCSPMKGHSHVYWYRQLPEEGLKFMVYLQKENIIDESGMPKERFSAEFPKEGPSILRIQQVVRGDSAAYFCASSSQGGDEKLFFGSGTQLSVL.

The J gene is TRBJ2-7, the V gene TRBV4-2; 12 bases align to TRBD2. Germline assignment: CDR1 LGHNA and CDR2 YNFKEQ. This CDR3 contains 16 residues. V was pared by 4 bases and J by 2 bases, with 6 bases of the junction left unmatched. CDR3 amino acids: CASSPTSGRDAYEQYF. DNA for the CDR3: TGTGCCAGCAGCCCGACTAGCGGGAGAGACGCCTACGAGCAGTACTTC.

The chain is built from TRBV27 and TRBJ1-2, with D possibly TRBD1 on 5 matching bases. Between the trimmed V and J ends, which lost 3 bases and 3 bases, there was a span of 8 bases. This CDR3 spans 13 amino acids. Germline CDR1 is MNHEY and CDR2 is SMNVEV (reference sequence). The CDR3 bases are TGTGCCAGCAGTTTTACAGGATACTATGGCTACACCTTC. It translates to CASSFTGYYGYTF.

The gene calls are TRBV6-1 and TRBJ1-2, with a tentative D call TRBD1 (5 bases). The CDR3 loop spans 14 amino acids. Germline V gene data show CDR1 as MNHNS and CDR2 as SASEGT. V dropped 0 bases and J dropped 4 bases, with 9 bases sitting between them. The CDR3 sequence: CASSEAGGGYGYTF. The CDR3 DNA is TGTGCCAGCAGTGAAGCGGGGGGGGGCTATGGCTACACCTTC.

The CDR3 reads CASSEPGGSGNTIYF. CDR3 in DNA: TGTGCCAGCAGTGAACCGGGGGGCTCTGGAAACACCATATATTTT. V and J are TRBV6-1 and TRBJ1-3; D is perhaps TRBD1 (5 bases). CDR3 length equals 15 residues. Per germline, CDR1 MNHNS and CDR2 SASEGT. V was pared by 2 bases and J by 0 bases, with 8 bases between.

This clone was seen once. The CDR3 coding sequence is TGCGCCAGCAGCCCACACCCGACAGGAGCGAACACTGAAGCTTTCTTT. Residues: CASSPHPTGANTEAFF. The chain recombines TRBV4-1 with TRBJ1-1; possible D gene TRBD1, 6 bases. V was pared by 4 bases and J by 1 base, with 16 bases between. In germline, CDR1 is MGHRA, CDR2 YSYEKL. CDR3 length equals 16 residues.

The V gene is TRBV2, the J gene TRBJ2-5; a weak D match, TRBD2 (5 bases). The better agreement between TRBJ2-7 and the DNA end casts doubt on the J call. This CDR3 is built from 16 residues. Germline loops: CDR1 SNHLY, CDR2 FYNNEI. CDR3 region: CASSEYGKGQFYEQYF. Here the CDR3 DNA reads TGTGCCAGCAGTGAGTACGGGAAGGGCCAGTTCTACGAGCAGTACTTC.

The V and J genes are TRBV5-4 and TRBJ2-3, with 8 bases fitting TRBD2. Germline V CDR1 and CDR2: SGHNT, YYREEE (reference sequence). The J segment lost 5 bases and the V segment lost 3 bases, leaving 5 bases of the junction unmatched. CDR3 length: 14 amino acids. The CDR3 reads CASSSGGPIDTQYF. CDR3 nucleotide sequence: TGTGCCAGCAGCTCGGGAGGGCCTATAGATACGCAGTATTTT.

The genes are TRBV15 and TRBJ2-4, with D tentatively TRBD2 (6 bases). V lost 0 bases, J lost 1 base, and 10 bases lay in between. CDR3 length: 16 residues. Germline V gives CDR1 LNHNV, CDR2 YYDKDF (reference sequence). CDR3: CATSRDPRGAKNIQYF. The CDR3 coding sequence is TGTGCCACCAGCAGAGACCCCCGGGGGGCCAAAAACATTCAGTACTTC.

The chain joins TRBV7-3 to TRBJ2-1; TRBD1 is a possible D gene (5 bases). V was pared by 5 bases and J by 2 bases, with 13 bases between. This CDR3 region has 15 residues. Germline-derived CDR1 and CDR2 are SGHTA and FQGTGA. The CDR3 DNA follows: TGTGCCAGCAGCCGCCTTAAGGGGCCCTACAATGAGCAGTTCTTC. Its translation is CASSRLKGPYNEQFF.

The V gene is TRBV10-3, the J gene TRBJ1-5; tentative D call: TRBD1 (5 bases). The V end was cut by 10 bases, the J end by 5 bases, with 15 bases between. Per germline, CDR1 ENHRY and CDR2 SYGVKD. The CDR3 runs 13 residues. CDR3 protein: CATQPDTDQPQHF. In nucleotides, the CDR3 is TGTGCCACCCAACCGGACACCGATCAGCCCCAGCATTTT.

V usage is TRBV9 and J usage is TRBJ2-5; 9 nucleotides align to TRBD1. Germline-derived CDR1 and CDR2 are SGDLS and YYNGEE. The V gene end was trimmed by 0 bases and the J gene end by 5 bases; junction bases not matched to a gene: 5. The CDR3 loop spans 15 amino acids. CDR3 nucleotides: TGTGCCAGCAGCGTAGTGGGGACAGGGATGGAGACCCAGTACTTC. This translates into CASSVVGTGMETQYF.

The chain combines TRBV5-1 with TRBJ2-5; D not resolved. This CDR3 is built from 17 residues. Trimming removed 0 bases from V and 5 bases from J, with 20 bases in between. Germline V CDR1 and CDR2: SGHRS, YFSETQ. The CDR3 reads CASSLEARHSMRETQYF. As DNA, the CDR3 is TGCGCCAGCAGCTTGGAGGCGCGCCACTCGATGCGGGAGACCCAGTACTTC.

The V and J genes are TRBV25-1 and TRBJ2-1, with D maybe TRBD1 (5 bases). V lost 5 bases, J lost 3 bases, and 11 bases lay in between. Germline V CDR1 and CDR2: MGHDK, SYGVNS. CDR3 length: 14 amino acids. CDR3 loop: CASSRQGLYNEQFF. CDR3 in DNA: TGTGCCAGCAGTCGGCAGGGCCTCTACAATGAGCAGTTCTTC. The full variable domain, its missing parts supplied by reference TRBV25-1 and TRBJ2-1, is EADIYQTPRYLVIGTGKKITLECSQTMGHDKMYWYQQDPGMELHLIHYSYGVNSTEKGDLSSESTVSRIRTEHFPLTLESARPSHTSQYLCASSRQGLYNEQFFGPGTRLTVL.

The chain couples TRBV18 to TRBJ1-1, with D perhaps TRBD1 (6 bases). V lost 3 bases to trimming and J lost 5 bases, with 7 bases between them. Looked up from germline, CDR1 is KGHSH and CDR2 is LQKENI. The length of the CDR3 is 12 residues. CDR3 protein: CASSPDSTEAFF. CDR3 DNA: TGTGCCAGCTCACCGGACAGTACTGAAGCTTTCTTT.

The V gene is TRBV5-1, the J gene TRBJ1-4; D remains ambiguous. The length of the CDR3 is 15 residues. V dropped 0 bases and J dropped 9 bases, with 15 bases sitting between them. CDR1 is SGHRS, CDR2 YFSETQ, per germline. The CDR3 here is CASSLEQAGEKKLFF. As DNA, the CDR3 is TGCGCCAGCAGCTTGGAGCAGGCCGGGGAGAAAAAACTGTTTTTT. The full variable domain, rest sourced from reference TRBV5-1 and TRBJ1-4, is KAGVTQTPRYLIKTRGQQVTLSCSPISGHRSVSWYQQTPGQGLQFLFEYFSETQRNKGNFPGRFSGRQFSNSRSEMNVSTLELGDSALYLCASSLEQAGEKKLFFGSGTQLSVL.